This entry concerns a single TCR beta chain. Some clones are missing from TCRdb's copy, which holds only in-frame ones; the method was immunoSEQ multiplex PCR. The sample comprises about 2.1 million clones, about 93% of which are singletons, and about 1.8% rests with the top ten. CDR3 length: 14 residues. The V and J ends lost 5 bases and 0 bases respectively, with 11 bases between them. In germline, CDR1 is SGHNT, CDR2 YYREEE (reference sequence). This entry is derived from a study of shared clonotypes between healthy human individuals. Study overall: Samples came from a couple of female and a few male donors aged 18 to 49.

As defined, naive CD8 cells were CD45RO-negative and positively selected for CCR7, with terminally differentiated effector memory CD45RA+ cells excluded. The study drew all its donors from Caucasian adults living in Nashville, Tennessee. The sequenced material came from naive CD8+ T cells from PBMCs. V is TRBV5-4 and J is TRBJ1-1; possibly TRBD1 for D (5 bases). This clonotype originated in a man aged 18 to 35 in good health. Some clones in this sample may be carry-over from other donors' samples. For the CDR3, the DNA is TGTGCCAGCAGGGAGGGGACTCTGAACACTGAAGCTTTCTTT. This encodes CASREGTLNTEAFF. Looking up the rest from reference TRBV5-4 and TRBJ1-1 gives the full variable domain: ETGVTQSPTHLIKTRGQQVTLRCSSQSGHNTVSWYQQALGQGPQFIFQYYREEENGRGNFPPRFSGLQFPNYSSELNVNALELDDSALYLCASREGTLNTEAFFGQGTRLTVV.